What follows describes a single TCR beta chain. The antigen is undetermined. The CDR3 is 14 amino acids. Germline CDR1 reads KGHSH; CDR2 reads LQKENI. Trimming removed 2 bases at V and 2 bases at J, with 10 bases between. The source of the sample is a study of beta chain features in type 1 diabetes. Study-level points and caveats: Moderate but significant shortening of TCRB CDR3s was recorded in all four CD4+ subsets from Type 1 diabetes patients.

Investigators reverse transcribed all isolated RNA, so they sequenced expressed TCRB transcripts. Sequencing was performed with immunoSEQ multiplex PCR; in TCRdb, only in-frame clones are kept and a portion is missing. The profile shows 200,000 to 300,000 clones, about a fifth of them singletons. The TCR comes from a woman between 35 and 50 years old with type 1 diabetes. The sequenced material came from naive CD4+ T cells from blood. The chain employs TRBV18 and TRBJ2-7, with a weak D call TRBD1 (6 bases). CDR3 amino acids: CASSPSDRPYEQYF. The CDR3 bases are TGTGCCAGCTCACCATCCGACAGGCCCTACGAGCAGTACTTC. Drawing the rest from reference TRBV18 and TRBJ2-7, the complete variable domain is NAGVMQNPRHLVRRRGQEARLRCSPMKGHSHVYWYRQLPEEGLKFMVYLQKENIIDESGMPKERFSAEFPKEGPSILRIQQVVRGDSAAYFCASSPSDRPYEQYFGPGTRLTVT.